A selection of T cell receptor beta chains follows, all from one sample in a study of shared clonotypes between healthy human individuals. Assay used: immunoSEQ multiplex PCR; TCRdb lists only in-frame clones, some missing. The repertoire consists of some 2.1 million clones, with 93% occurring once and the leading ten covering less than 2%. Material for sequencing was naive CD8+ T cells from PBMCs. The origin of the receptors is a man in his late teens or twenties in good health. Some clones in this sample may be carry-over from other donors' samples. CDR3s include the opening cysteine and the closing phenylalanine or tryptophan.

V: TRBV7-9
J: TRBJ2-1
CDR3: CASSLVVRDANEQFF

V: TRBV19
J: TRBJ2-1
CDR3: CASSMAVSGFNEQFF

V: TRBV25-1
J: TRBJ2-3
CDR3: CASSESRLRGTDTQYF

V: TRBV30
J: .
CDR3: CAWNSLAGSYEQYF

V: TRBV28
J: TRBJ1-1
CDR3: CASSLAGNTEAFF

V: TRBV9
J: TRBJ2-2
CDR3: CASSSWGLADTGELFF

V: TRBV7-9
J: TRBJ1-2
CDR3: CASSLGTVYGYTF

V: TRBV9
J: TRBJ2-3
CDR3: CASSVSGRASTDTQYF

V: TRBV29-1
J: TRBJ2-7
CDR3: CSVAKTRYEQYF

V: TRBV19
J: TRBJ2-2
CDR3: CASSSIQGTGELFF

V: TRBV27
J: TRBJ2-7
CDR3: CASSFQGPVYYEQYF

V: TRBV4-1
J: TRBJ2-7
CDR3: CASSQRGDEQYF

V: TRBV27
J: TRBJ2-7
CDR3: CASSLWGTAYEQYF

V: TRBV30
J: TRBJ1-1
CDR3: CACHGGLNTEAFF

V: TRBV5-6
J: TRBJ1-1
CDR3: CASSSGSEAFF

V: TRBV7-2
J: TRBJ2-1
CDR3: CASKEGLAYYNEQFF

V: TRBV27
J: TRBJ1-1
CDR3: CASSLRGQGVAFF

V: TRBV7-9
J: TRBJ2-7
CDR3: CASSPRDYEQYF

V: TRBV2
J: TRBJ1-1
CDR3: CASNRSPNMDTEAFF

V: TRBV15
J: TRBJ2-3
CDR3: CATSRETGTDTQYF

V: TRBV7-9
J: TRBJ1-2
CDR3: CASSHTPGTGTLNYGYTF

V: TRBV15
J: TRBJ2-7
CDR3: CATSRGLYEQYF

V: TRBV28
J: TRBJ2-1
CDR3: CASSLFSRLSYNEQFF

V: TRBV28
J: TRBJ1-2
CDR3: CASSLPRPGAHPHGYTF